This TCR beta chain was identified during a study of blood T cell repertoires in COVID-19. Study as a whole: The study drew acute and convalescent COVID-19 samples from the United States, Italy and Spain. T cells, B-cell-depleted T cells, or PBMCs supplied cDNA or gDNA.

Germline CDR1 reads SQVTM; CDR2 reads ANQGSEA. The CDR3 consists of 13 residues. The ends were cut back, 7 bases at V and 9 bases at J, with 16 bases in the middle. How the authors handled the data: Amplification with reference gene primers provided the estimates of nucleated cell counts. Profiled with immunoSEQ multiplex PCR; TCRdb holds only in-frame clones, not every one. The DNA was the basis for D and trimming; V, J and clone size are from that table. The sample records under 250,000 clones, around 83% being singletons. Sequenced input: peripheral blood. The V call is TRBV29-1, the J call TRBJ1-6; D remains ambiguous. This TCR was sampled from a woman aged 45 to 65 with acute or convalescent COVID-19. This chain's CDR3 is CSASVDIGSPLHF. CDR3 nucleotides: TGCAGCGCCTCCGTCGATATCGGTTCACCCCTCCACTTT.